This TCR beta chain was recovered during a study of blood T cell repertoires in COVID-19. In the study overall: Acute and convalescent COVID-19 samples came from the United States, Italy and Spain. Sample material is recorded as cDNA or gDNA derived from T cells, B-cell-depleted T cells, or PBMCs.

V lost 4 bases, J lost 4 bases, and 15 bases stayed unmatched. The CDR3 consists of 18 residues. CDR1 and CDR2 (germline): SGDLS, YYNGEE. The authors' processing: It was from reference gene primer amplification that nucleated cell counts were estimated. Measured with immunoSEQ multiplex PCR; TCRdb has only the in-frame clones, and not every one. V and J calls and clone size follow that table, whereas D and trimming were derived from the DNA. The table lists some 220,000 clones, 75% to 85% of them singletons. This TCR was sampled from a human donor in a cohort sampled during active COVID-19. The chain is built from TRBV9 and TRBJ2-1, with 9 bases lining up with TRBD2. Sequencing was carried out using peripheral blood. CDR3 region: CASSPGVQAGGLYNEQFF. The CDR3 nucleotides are TGTGCCAGCAGCCCCGGGGTCCAGGCGGGGGGGTTGTACAATGAGCAGTTCTTC.